The 27 T cell receptor beta chains reported below all come from one sample, sequenced in a study of T cells in Graves' hyperthyroidism and ophthalmopathy. From RNA transcripts, TCR beta CDR3 regions were amplified. Initially, a first-round RT-PCR of the TCR CDR3 employed the HTBI primer set. TCRdb independently ran MiXCR on the multiplex PCR reads; one entry per CDR3 protein. The sample records 500,000 to 800,000 distinct CDR3 sequences, 14% being singletons. The source material was blood. All receptors derive from a woman aged 45-59 years with Graves' ophthalmopathy.

In this sample, this clonotype turned up many times. The chain has TRBV10-3 and TRBJ2-7; D may correspond to TRBD1 or TRBD2 (6 bases each). Germline V gene sequence: CDR1 ENHRY, CDR2 SYGVKD. The CDR3 has 15 amino acids. Trimming removed 1 base at V and 1 base at J, with 11 bases between. The CDR3 sequence: CAISEWGASSYEQYF. In nucleotides, the CDR3 is TGTGCCATCAGTGAGTGGGGGGCGAGTTCCTACGAGCAGTACTTC.

This clonotype was counted only a few times. The chain couples TRBV7-9 to TRBJ1-1; D remains ambiguous. V lost 5 bases, J lost 3 bases, and 10 bases lay in between. CDR3 length: 13 amino acids. CDR1 and CDR2 from the germline V gene are SEHNR and FQNEAQ (reference sequence). The CDR3: CASSVSGDTEAFF. CDR3 nucleotide sequence: TGTGCCAGCAGCGTTTCTGGGGACACTGAAGCTTTCTTT.

This clonotype was seen at least ten times. The chain links TRBV28 to TRBJ2-7; 7 bases agree with TRBD2. V was pared by 5 bases and J by 2 bases, with 6 bases of the junction left unmatched. There are 14 residues in the CDR3. Germline V lookup: CDR1 MDHEN, CDR2 SYDVKM. The CDR3 here is CASSPERDAYEQYF. CDR3 coding DNA: TGTGCCAGCAGTCCCGAGCGGGATGCCTACGAGCAGTACTTC.

This clonotype was detected ten times or more. The chain links TRBV12-3 or TRBV12-4 to TRBJ2-1, with 11 bases matching TRBD2. The CDR3 totals 18 residues. Unmatched junction bases numbered 11, after V lost 2 bases and J lost 5 bases. CDR3 sequence reads: CASSLKGLAGQTNNEQFF. CDR3 nucleotide sequence: TGTGCCAGCAGTTTAAAAGGACTAGCGGGCCAGACGAACAATGAGCAGTTCTTC.

This clonotype was seen only a few times. This chain links TRBV24-1 with TRBJ2-1; the D is unclear. Germline V gives CDR1 KGHDR, CDR2 SFDVKD. The length of the CDR3 is 14 residues. The V end lost 0 bases, the J end lost 8 bases, and 10 bases lay between the germline ends. The CDR3 spells CATSDLTSIDEQFF. Written as DNA, the CDR3 is TGTGCCACCAGTGATTTGACCAGTATCGATGAGCAGTTCTTC.

The chain combines TRBV7-9 with TRBJ2-7; D gene unclear. The CDR3 covers 12 residues. Germline CDR1 is SEHNR and CDR2 is FQNEAQ (reference sequence). V lost 5 bases and J 6 bases, leaving 11 bases between the germline ends. The CDR3 region is CASSLETSEQYF. For the CDR3, the DNA is TGTGCCAGCAGCCTAGAAACCAGCGAGCAGTACTTC.

This clonotype was counted at least ten times. This rearrangement joins TRBV2 to TRBJ1-5; D remains unclear. The germline CDR1 and CDR2 sequences are SNHLY and FYNNEI. Trimming pared 0 bases from V and 2 bases from J, leaving 2 bases between. The CDR3 spans 13 residues. CDR3 nucleotide sequence: TGTGCCAGCAGTGAAGCAGGCAATCAGCCCCAGCATTTT. Its protein is CASSEAGNQPQHF.

This clonotype came up a few times. The chain uses TRBV28 and TRBJ2-2; D unresolved. Germline assignment: CDR1 MDHEN and CDR2 SYDVKM. V gave up 7 bases and J gave up 1 base, with 10 bases separating them. This CDR3 spans 14 amino acids. The CDR3 DNA reads as TGTGCCAGCAATCACATAGGGAACACCGGGGAGCTGTTTTTT. It specifies CASNHIGNTGELFF.

The table lists this clonotype with a few counts. DNA for the CDR3: TGTGCCAGCAGCTTAAGGCTAGCGGGGAGCTCCTACAATGAGCAGTTCTTC. It encodes CASSLRLAGSSYNEQFF. The rearrangement links TRBV7-8 to TRBJ2-1, with 9 bases fitting TRBD2. V gave up 2 bases and J gave up 0 bases; unmatched junction bases: 5. The germline V gene encodes CDR1 SGHVS and CDR2 FQNEAQ. The CDR3 sequence is 17 residues long.

This clonotype was seen only a few times. V usage is TRBV7-9 and J usage is TRBJ2-5, with D possibly being TRBD1 (6 bases). V was trimmed by 4 bases and J by 2 bases, leaving 11 bases between them. This CDR3 is 14 amino acids long. Looked up from germline, CDR1 is SEHNR and CDR2 is FQNEAQ (reference sequence). The DNA of the CDR3 is TGTGCCAGCAGCTGGACAGTAGTGCAAGAGACCCAGTACTTC. Translation gives CASSWTVVQETQYF.

This clonotype was seen ten or more times. J is TRBJ2-1 and V is TRBV6-1, with TRBD2 matching over 8 bases. V shed 6 bases, J shed 7 bases, and the junction held 11 bases outside the gene matches. Germline CDR1 is MNHNS and CDR2 is SASEGT. The CDR3 contains 15 residues. The CDR3 nucleotides are TGTGCCAGCAGGGTGGGGGGAGCGGGAGTTAATGAGCAGTTCTTC. This translates into CASRVGGAGVNEQFF.

This clonotype was seen many times. The rearrangement joins TRBV7-2 to TRBJ2-2; 8 nucleotides align to TRBD2. Germline CDR1 SGHTA, CDR2 FQGNSA. The CDR3 consists of 14 residues. The ends lost 1 base at V and 6 bases at J; junction bases unmatched: 1. CDR3 in DNA: TGTGCCAGCAGCTTAGACGGGAGGGCCGGGGAGCTGTTTTTT. Protein sequence: CASSLDGRAGELFF.

The V gene is TRBV18, the J gene TRBJ1-4, with unresolved D. The V gene lost 0 bases and the J gene lost 0 bases, with 8 bases spanning the gap. CDR3 length equals 16 residues. Germline CDR1 reads KGHSH; CDR2 reads LQKENI. The CDR3 nucleotides read TGTGCCAGCTCACCACCGGGTATTGCAACTAATGAAAAACTGTTTTTT. Translation gives CASSPPGIATNEKLFF.

The chain combines TRBV2 with TRBJ2-2; no definite D call. Germline V lookup: CDR1 SNHLY, CDR2 FYNNEI. Trimming took 6 bases from V and 0 from J, leaving 14 bases between them. This CDR3 region has 16 residues. This chain's CDR3 is CASSYRRQSNTGELFF. DNA of the CDR3: TGTGCCAGCAGCTACCGGCGCCAGTCGAACACCGGGGAGCTGTTTTTT. The full variable domain, its missing parts supplied by reference TRBV2 and TRBJ2-2, is EPEVTQTPSHQVTQMGQEVILRCVPISNHLYFYWYRQILGQKVEFLVSFYNNEISEKSEIFDDQFSVERPDGSNFTLKIRSTKLEDSAMYFCASSYRRQSNTGELFFGEGSRLTVL.

Details on this clonotype: An end of the junction differs from the germline gene, which may be a read error. CDR3 in DNA: TGTGCCAGCAGCTTGGTGGGTGCCTACGCGCAGTACTTC. Translating gives CASSLVGAYAQYF. This chain connects TRBV5-5 to TRBJ2-7, with no clear D. There are 13 residues in the CDR3. Looked up from germline, CDR1 is SGHKS and CDR2 is YYEKEE (reference sequence).

This clonotype was found a few times. This rearrangement joins TRBV27 to TRBJ1-4; TRBD1 might be the D (6 bases). Germline V gene data show CDR1 as MNHEY and CDR2 as SMNVEV (reference sequence). V lost 4 bases to trimming and J lost 3 bases, with 12 bases between them. The CDR3 length is 15 residues. CDR3 DNA: TGTGCCAGCAGTTGGGCCGGGACATCTAATGAAAAACTGTTTTTT. Encoded protein: CASSWAGTSNEKLFF.

The rearrangement uses TRBV4-2 and TRBJ1-2, with D possibly matching TRBD1 (6 bases). The CDR3 totals 13 residues. The V gene lost 3 bases and the J gene lost 5 bases, with 10 bases spanning the gap. CDR1 and CDR2 (germline): LGHNA, YNFKEQ. The CDR3 DNA is TGTGCCAGCAGCCAGACAGGTACTTATGGCTACACCTTC. Its translation is CASSQTGTYGYTF.

In this sample, this clonotype turned up many times. The chain links TRBV11-3 to TRBJ2-1, with TRBD2 as a possible D gene (6 bases). CDR3 length equals 13 residues. Germline V gene sequence: CDR1 SGHNT, CDR2 YENEEA. The V end lost 4 bases, the J end lost 7 bases, and 11 bases lay between the germline ends. In DNA form, the CDR3 reads TGTGCCAGCAGCTCGGACTATCTAAATGAGCAGTTCTTC. This encodes CASSSDYLNEQFF.

There are many counts of this clonotype. V gene TRBV24-1 combines with J gene TRBJ2-1; 8 bases agree with TRBD2. The length of the CDR3 is 16 residues. V was clipped by 4 bases and J by 4 bases; unmatched bases: 8. The germline V gene encodes CDR1 KGHDR and CDR2 SFDVKD. Written as DNA, the CDR3 is TGTGCCACCAGTGACTCGGGAGGGCCTATTTACAATGAGCAGTTCTTC. Translating it yields CATSDSGGPIYNEQFF.

This clonotype was detected ten times or more. This rearrangement joins TRBV29-1 to TRBJ1-5; D call uncertain. This CDR3 spans 12 amino acids. Germline loops: CDR1 SQVTM, CDR2 ANQGSEA. With 4 bases removed from V and 5 bases from J, the gap between germline ends came to 9 bases. The CDR3 DNA reads as TGCAGCGTTGGGGAACGGGATCAGCCCCAGCATTTT. It specifies CSVGERDQPQHF.

In this sample, this clonotype turned up many times. DNA for the CDR3: TGTGCCAGCAGCCTGGACGCGAGCTCCTACAATGAGCAGTTCTTC. It encodes CASSLDASSYNEQFF. This sequence joins TRBV5-5 and TRBJ2-1; D gene ambiguous. This CDR3 has 15 residues. Germline CDR1 and CDR2: SGHKS and YYEKEE (reference sequence). With 4 bases removed from V and 0 bases from J, the gap between germline ends came to 11 bases.

This clonotype came up many times. The chain combines TRBV24-1 with TRBJ2-1; D might be TRBD1 or TRBD2, each matching 5 bases. CDR3 length equals 15 residues. V lost 3 bases to trimming and J lost 5 bases, with 13 bases between them. Germline V gene data show CDR1 as KGHDR and CDR2 as SFDVKD. The CDR3 is CATSDRGFYDNEQFF. The CDR3 coding sequence is TGTGCCACCAGTGATCGGGGCTTTTATGACAATGAGCAGTTCTTC.

This clonotype was detected many times. V and J are TRBV7-9 and TRBJ2-1; TRBD1 aligns across 9 bases. Germline assignment: CDR1 SEHNR and CDR2 FQNEAQ (reference sequence). Trimming cost V 5 bases and J 7 bases; bases outside gene matches: 6. The CDR3 is 14 residues long. The CDR3 coding sequence is TGTGCCAGCAGCCCATGGACAGGGGTGAATGAGCAGTTCTTC. Translating gives CASSPWTGVNEQFF.

The J gene is TRBJ2-2, the V gene TRBV7-2, with TRBD2 matching over 12 bases. This CDR3 is 17 amino acids long. With 5 bases clipped from V and 4 bases from J, the junction kept 8 bases outside the gene matches. Germline CDR1 reads SGHTA; CDR2 reads FQGNSA. CDR3 sequence reads: CASSTVLAGGVTGELFF. The CDR3 nucleotides read TGTGCCAGCAGCACGGTGCTAGCGGGAGGGGTCACCGGGGAGCTGTTTTTT. Looking up the rest from reference TRBV7-2 and TRBJ2-2 gives the full variable domain: GAGVSQSPSNKVTEKGKDVELRCDPISGHTALYWYRQSLGQGLEFLIYFQGNSAPDKSGLPSDRFSAERTGGSVSTLTIQRTQQEDSAVYLCASSTVLAGGVTGELFFGEGSRLTVL.

The CDR3 bases are TGCGCCAGCAGCTATAAAATCCGGGACACTCAGTACAATGAGCAGTTCTTC. The encoded protein is CASSYKIRDTQYNEQFF. V and J are TRBV4-3 and TRBJ2-1, with a possible D match to TRBD1 (6 bases). Germline-derived CDR1 and CDR2 are LGHNA and YSLEER. This CDR3 has 17 amino acids. V gave up 5 bases and J gave up 4 bases, with 21 bases separating them.

This clonotype was detected many times. V and J are TRBV6-1 and TRBJ2-3; maybe TRBD2 (5 bases). V was shortened by 3 bases and J by 2 bases, with 9 bases between the two germline ends. CDR1 is MNHNS and CDR2 is SASEGT in the germline V gene. There are 14 residues in the CDR3. DNA of the CDR3: TGTGCCAGCAGTGATGGACTTCCCACAGATACGCAGTATTTT. This translates into CASSDGLPTDTQYF.

This clonotype was observed at least ten times. The chain recombines TRBV29-1 with TRBJ1-2; 9 bases are a match to TRBD1. The germline V gene has CDR1 SQVTM and CDR2 ANQGSEA. The CDR3 loop spans 13 amino acids. V gave up 3 bases and J gave up 5 bases; unmatched junction bases: 4. CDR3 region: CSVEKDRGYGYTF. The DNA for the CDR3 is TGCAGCGTTGAGAAGGACAGGGGATATGGCTACACCTTC. Full variable domain (rest looked up from reference TRBV29-1 and TRBJ1-2): SAVISQKPSRDICQRGTSLTIQCQVDSQVTMMFWYRQQPGQSLTLIATANQGSEATYESGFVIDKFPISRPNLTFSTLTVSNMSPEDSSIYLCSVEKDRGYGYTFGSGTRLTVV.